Each of the 27 T cell receptor beta chains below was sequenced from the same sample in a study of early T cells in non-severe SARS-CoV-2 infection. TCRdb ran MiXCR on the 5' RACE reads and lists one entry per CDR3 protein. The data show 45,000 to 55,000 distinct CDR3 sequences, around 10% seen once. Sequencing input: whole blood. The receptors shown here come from an adult who was a healthcare worker with PCR-confirmed SARS-CoV-2 infection or an uninfected control (not recorded which).

V and J are TRBV6-5 and TRBJ1-1; possible D gene TRBD1, 6 bases. Trimming shortened V by 6 bases and J by 11 bases, and 16 bases separated the two germline ends. Germline CDR1 is MNHEY and CDR2 is SVGAGI. The CDR3 loop spans 12 amino acids. In DNA form, the CDR3 reads TGTGCCAGCAGCCAATGGGGGGACATGGCTTTCTTT. This sequence encodes CASSQWGDMAFF.

The CDR3 loop reads CASNMVGGGMNTQYF. Here the CDR3 DNA reads TGTGCCAGCAACATGGTTGGCGGGGGGATGAATACGCAGTATTTT. The V gene is TRBV6-6, the J gene TRBJ2-3, with 8 bases matching TRBD2. From germline, CDR1 is MNHNY and CDR2 SVGAGI (reference sequence). This CDR3 region has 15 residues. Unmatched junction bases numbered 13, after V lost 7 bases and J lost 7 bases.

This sequence joins TRBV29-1 and TRBJ2-5, with D hard to call. Trimming took off 6 bases at V and 5 bases at J, with 7 bases between the two ends. There are 10 residues in the CDR3. CDR1 is SQVTM, CDR2 ANQGSEA, per germline. The CDR3 protein is CSVFGETQYF. The CDR3 bases are TGCAGCGTATTTGGGGAGACCCAGTACTTC. Drawing the rest from reference TRBV29-1 and TRBJ2-5, the complete variable domain is SAVISQKPSRDICQRGTSLTIQCQVDSQVTMMFWYRQQPGQSLTLIATANQGSEATYESGFVIDKFPISRPNLTFSTLTVSNMSPEDSSIYLCSVFGETQYFGPGTRLLVL.

This sequence joins TRBV29-1 and TRBJ1-1, with TRBD1 as a possible D gene (5 bases). Germline V gene lookup returns CDR1 SQVTM and CDR2 ANQGSEA. The CDR3 sequence is 13 residues long. Trimming took off 3 bases at V and 4 bases at J, with 12 bases between the two ends. The CDR3 sequence: CSVDQGRATEAFF. The CDR3 DNA is TGCAGCGTTGACCAGGGAAGGGCCACTGAAGCTTTCTTT.

The sample holds many counts of this clonotype. This chain uses TRBV11-2 with TRBJ1-3; a possible D gene is TRBD1 (5 bases). V was pared by 5 bases and J by 0 bases, with 11 bases between. The V gene's germline CDR1 is SGHAT and CDR2 FQNNGV. CDR3 length: 15 amino acids. CDR3 region: CASSPWGFSGNTIYF. Here the CDR3 DNA reads TGTGCCAGCAGCCCATGGGGCTTCTCTGGAAACACCATATATTTT.

In this sample, this clonotype turned up a few times. The chain couples TRBV7-2 to TRBJ2-1; TRBD2 might be the D (5 bases). The V gene lost 2 bases and the J gene lost 2 bases, with 10 bases spanning the gap. CDR3 length: 15 amino acids. Germline CDR1 SGHTA, CDR2 FQGNSA. CDR3 amino acids: CASSLISGPYNEQFF. In nucleotides, the CDR3 is TGTGCCAGCAGCTTAATCAGCGGACCCTACAATGAGCAGTTCTTC. Supplemented by reference TRBV7-2 and TRBJ2-1, the full variable domain reads GAGVSQSPSNKVTEKGKDVELRCDPISGHTALYWYRQSLGQGLEFLIYFQGNSAPDKSGLPSDRFSAERTGGSVSTLTIQRTQQEDSAVYLCASSLISGPYNEQFFGPGTRLTVL.

There are a few counts of this clonotype. This chain uses TRBV6-1 with TRBJ2-1; D gene uncertain. Germline CDR1 MNHNS, CDR2 SASEGT. Trimming left V 7 bases short and J 0 bases short, with 10 bases between. This CDR3 contains 14 residues. The CDR3 spells CASKQVISYNEQFF. As DNA, the CDR3 is TGTGCCAGCAAGCAGGTTATCTCCTACAATGAGCAGTTCTTC.

This clonotype came up many times. The chain employs TRBV10-1 and TRBJ1-3; D gene unclear. In germline, CDR1 is WNHNN, CDR2 SYGVQD (reference sequence). The V and J ends lost 8 bases and 2 bases respectively, with 10 bases between them. The CDR3 totals 13 residues. The CDR3 nucleotides are TGCGCCAGCGGTGCCGGGCCTGGAAACACCATATATTTT. Encoded protein: CASGAGPGNTIYF.

Ten or more counts support this clonotype. The chain uses TRBV10-2 and TRBJ2-1; D is ambiguous. This CDR3 spans 13 amino acids. V was shortened by 7 bases and J by 4 bases, with 11 bases between the two germline ends. Looked up from germline, CDR1 is WSHSY and CDR2 is SAAADI. CDR3 protein: CASISLGYNEQFF. The CDR3 region has the DNA TGCGCCAGCATTTCCTTGGGGTACAATGAGCAGTTCTTC.

This clonotype was recorded many times. The chain links TRBV12-3 or TRBV12-4 to TRBJ2-5, with D unresolved. The CDR3 runs 15 residues. The V end was cut by 4 bases, the J end by 8 bases, with 20 bases between. The CDR3 nucleotides read TGTGCCAGCAGTTCCACCTCCTTCATCCGGGCCACCCAGTACTTC. Translation gives CASSSTSFIRATQYF.

The gene calls are TRBV5-1 and TRBJ2-3; 11 bases match TRBD2. J lost 2 bases, V lost 5 bases, and 10 bases had no gene match. The CDR3 is 17 residues long. Germline values: CDR1 SGHRS, CDR2 YFSETQ. The CDR3 spells CASSRTGTSGITDTQYF. Written as DNA, the CDR3 is TGCGCCAGCAGTCGGACCGGGACTAGCGGAATCACAGATACGCAGTATTTT. The variable domain in full, completed from reference TRBV5-1 and TRBJ2-3, reads KAGVTQTPRYLIKTRGQQVTLSCSPISGHRSVSWYQQTPGQGLQFLFEYFSETQRNKGNFPGRFSGRQFSNSRSEMNVSTLELGDSALYLCASSRTGTSGITDTQYFGPGTRLTVL.

This clonotype was seen more than once but under ten times. This chain uses TRBV11-2 with TRBJ2-7, with D tentatively TRBD2 (6 bases). CDR1 and CDR2 (germline): SGHAT, FQNNGV. The V gene lost 3 bases and the J gene lost 2 bases, with 8 bases spanning the gap. This CDR3 is built from 13 residues. CDR3 loop: CASSLTGAYEQYF. The CDR3 DNA reads TGTGCCAGCAGCTTGACGGGGGCCTACGAGCAGTACTTC.

The chain has TRBV4-1 and TRBJ1-4, with D maybe TRBD1 (6 bases). This CDR3 spans 15 amino acids. Germline V gene sequence: CDR1 MGHRA, CDR2 YSYEKL. The germline V and J ends were trimmed by 0 bases and 7 bases, with 12 bases remaining between them. In nucleotides, the CDR3 is TGCGCCAGCAGCCAAGAGGTGGGGGCGGCTGAAAAACTGTTTTTT. Residues: CASSQEVGAAEKLFF.

This clonotype was counted at least ten times. This chain uses TRBV3-1 with TRBJ2-1; D remains unclear. From germline, CDR1 is LGHDT and CDR2 YNNKEL (reference sequence). The CDR3 contains 14 residues. V lost 4 bases to trimming and J lost 1 base, with 8 bases between them. DNA for the CDR3: TGTGCCAGCAGCCCCAGCGAGTCCTACAATGAGCAGTTCTTC. This encodes CASSPSESYNEQFF.

Many counts were recorded for this clonotype. J is TRBJ2-6 and V is TRBV7-6, with unresolved D. With 2 bases removed from V and 2 bases from J, the gap between germline ends came to 4 bases. CDR1 is SGHVS and CDR2 is FNYEAQ in the germline V gene. This CDR3 is 14 amino acids long. The CDR3 nucleotides read TGTGCCAGCAGCTTAAATACTGGGGCCAACGTCCTGACTTTC. It translates to CASSLNTGANVLTF.

This chain joins TRBV14 and TRBJ1-6, with no clear D. V was shortened by 0 bases and J by 8 bases, with 8 bases between the two germline ends. The germline V gene has CDR1 SGHDN and CDR2 FVKESK. CDR3 size: 14 residues. The CDR3 is CASSQDYGYSPLHF. In DNA, the CDR3 is TGTGCCAGCAGCCAAGATTACGGGTATTCACCCCTCCACTTT.

V gene TRBV11-2 combines with J gene TRBJ2-5; no firm D call. Germline-derived CDR1 and CDR2 are SGHAT and FQNNGV. The CDR3 length is 13 residues. V was cut by 5 bases and J by 5 bases, with 12 bases left in between. This CDR3 reads CASSPSTGETQYF. DNA for the CDR3: TGTGCCAGCAGCCCTTCCACCGGGGAGACCCAGTACTTC.

The rearrangement links TRBV30 to TRBJ2-5, with 9 nucleotides matching TRBD2. The ends lost 1 base at V and 4 bases at J; junction bases unmatched: 4. CDR1 is GTSNPN and CDR2 is SVGIG in the germline V gene (reference sequence). CDR3 length: 14 residues. CDR3 nucleotides: TGTGCCTGGAGTGCGGGACTAGCCGGAGAGACCCAGTACTTC. Translating gives CAWSAGLAGETQYF.

The gene calls are TRBV20-1 and TRBJ2-3; D is perhaps TRBD2 (5 bases). Trimming removed 4 bases at V and 0 bases at J, with 11 bases between. The V gene's germline CDR1 is DFQATT and CDR2 SNEGSKA (reference sequence). The CDR3 has 14 residues. CDR3 sequence: CSAKLVYSTDTQYF. CDR3 nucleotide sequence: TGCAGTGCTAAACTAGTTTATAGCACAGATACGCAGTATTTT.

This clonotype has just a few counts. J is TRBJ1-6 and V is TRBV7-9; D is uncertain. Trimming shortened V by 6 bases and J by 5 bases, and 14 bases separated the two germline ends. The CDR3 runs 15 residues. Germline V CDR1 and CDR2: SEHNR, FQNEAQ (reference sequence). CDR3 DNA sequence: TGTGCCAGCAGTCTCGGGAGGGCTGATAATTCACCCCTCCACTTT. Encoded protein: CASSLGRADNSPLHF. The complete variable domain, with remaining parts taken from reference TRBV7-9 and TRBJ1-6, reads DTGVSQNPRHKITKRGQNVTFRCDPISEHNRLYWYRQTLGQGPEFLTYFQNEAQLEKSRLLSDRFSAERPKGSFSTLEIQRTEQGDSAMYLCASSLGRADNSPLHFGNGTRLTVT.

This clonotype has ten or more counts. The chain employs TRBV11-2 and TRBJ2-1, with unresolved D. CDR1 and CDR2 from the germline V gene are SGHAT and FQNNGV. V was cut by 5 bases and J by 4 bases, with 12 bases left in between. This CDR3 comprises 14 residues. The CDR3 coding sequence is TGTGCCAGCAGCCCTCAAGTAGGGTACAATGAGCAGTTCTTC. It yields the protein CASSPQVGYNEQFF.

This clonotype has only a few counts. This CDR3 is CASSFPATEAFF. Written as DNA, the CDR3 is TGTGCCAGCAGCTTCCCGGCAACTGAAGCTTTCTTT. V usage is TRBV5-5 and J usage is TRBJ1-1, with D unclear. The CDR3 covers 12 residues. V shed 2 bases and J shed 5 bases, with 7 bases lying between them. CDR1 and CDR2 (germline): SGHKS, YYEKEE (reference sequence).

This clonotype was detected many times. This sequence joins TRBV2 and TRBJ1-3; D gene unclear. Per germline, CDR1 SNHLY and CDR2 FYNNEI. Trimming removed 5 bases at V and 2 bases at J, with 10 bases between. CDR3 length equals 14 residues. DNA of the CDR3: TGTGCCAGCAGTAGTGGTTGGGCTGGAAACACCATATATTTT. It specifies CASSSGWAGNTIYF. The full variable domain, rest sourced from reference TRBV2 and TRBJ1-3, is EPEVTQTPSHQVTQMGQEVILRCVPISNHLYFYWYRQILGQKVEFLVSFYNNEISEKSEIFDDQFSVERPDGSNFTLKIRSTKLEDSAMYFCASSSGWAGNTIYFGEGSWLTVV.

V and J are TRBV11-3 and TRBJ2-2; D gene ambiguous. V was clipped by 1 base and J by 1 base, with 10 bases between them. The CDR3 has 16 residues. CDR1 SGHNT and CDR2 YENEEA come from the germline V gene. DNA for the CDR3: TGTGCCAGCAGCTTAGGGTGGGAAGGGAACACCGGGGAGCTGTTTTTT. As protein: CASSLGWEGNTGELFF.

Comments on this clonotype: This could be a read error, since a much larger clone is one nucleotide away. V usage is TRBV5-1 and J usage is TRBJ2-7; 10 nucleotides align to TRBD1. Germline values: CDR1 SGHRS, CDR2 YFSETQ. The CDR3 contains 14 residues. The CDR3 is CVSSWGTGEYEQYF. The CDR3 DNA follows: TGCGTCAGCAGCTGGGGGACAGGGGAATACGAGCAGTACTTC.

As concerns this clonotype: One end of the junction is discordant with germline, which a read error may explain. The CDR3 DNA sequence: TGTGCCAGCAGCTTAGCTGGGAGCTCGGAACTCTTC. It is translated as CASSLAGSSELF. The V gene is TRBV11-2, the J gene TRBJ2-7, with D maybe TRBD2 (5 bases). This CDR3 is 12 amino acids long. Germline values: CDR1 SGHAT, CDR2 FQNNGV.

To note about this clonotype: A read error may produce the germline difference seen at one junction end. The rearrangement joins TRBV7-7 to TRBJ1-2; no clear D gene. Germline CDR1 reads SSHAT; CDR2 reads FNYEAQ (reference sequence). This CDR3 has 14 amino acids. The CDR3 bases are TGTGCTAGCAGCCTCCCGCGCTCCGTCGGCGGCTACACCTTC. This sequence encodes CASSLPRSVGGYTF.